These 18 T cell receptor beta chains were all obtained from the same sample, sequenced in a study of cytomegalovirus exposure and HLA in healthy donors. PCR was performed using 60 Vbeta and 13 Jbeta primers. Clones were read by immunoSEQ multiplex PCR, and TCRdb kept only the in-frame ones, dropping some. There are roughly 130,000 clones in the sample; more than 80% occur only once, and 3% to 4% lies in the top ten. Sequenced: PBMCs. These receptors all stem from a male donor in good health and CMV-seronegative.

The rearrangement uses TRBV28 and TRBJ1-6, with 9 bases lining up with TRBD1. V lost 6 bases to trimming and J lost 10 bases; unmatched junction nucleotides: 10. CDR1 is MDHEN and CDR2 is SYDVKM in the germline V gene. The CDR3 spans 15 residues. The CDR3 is CASSQLTGGGSPLHF. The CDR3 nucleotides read TGTGCCAGCAGCCAGCTGACAGGGGGTGGGTCACCCCTCCACTTT.

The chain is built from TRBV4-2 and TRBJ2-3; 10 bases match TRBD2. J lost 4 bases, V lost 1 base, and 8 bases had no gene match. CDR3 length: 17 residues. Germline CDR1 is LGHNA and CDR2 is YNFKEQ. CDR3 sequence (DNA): TGTGCCAGCAGCCAAGGGGGAGCGGGGGGGCAACCAGATACGCAGTATTTT. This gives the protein CASSQGGAGGQPDTQYF.

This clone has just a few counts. For the CDR3, the DNA is TGTGCCAGCCTGATTCCTAGTTGGGGCTACACCTTC. It codes for CASLIPSWGYTF. The V and J genes are TRBV6-6 and TRBJ1-2; unclear D gene. In germline, CDR1 is MNHNY, CDR2 SVGAGI (reference sequence). The CDR3 is made up of 12 amino acids. V lost 8 bases, J lost 8 bases, and 15 bases lay in between.

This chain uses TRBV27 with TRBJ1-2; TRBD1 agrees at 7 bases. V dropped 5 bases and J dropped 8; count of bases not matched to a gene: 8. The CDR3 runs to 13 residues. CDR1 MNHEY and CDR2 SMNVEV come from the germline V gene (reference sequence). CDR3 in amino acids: CASSLTGERGYTF. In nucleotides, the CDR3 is TGTGCCAGCAGTCTCACAGGGGAAAGGGGCTACACCTTC.

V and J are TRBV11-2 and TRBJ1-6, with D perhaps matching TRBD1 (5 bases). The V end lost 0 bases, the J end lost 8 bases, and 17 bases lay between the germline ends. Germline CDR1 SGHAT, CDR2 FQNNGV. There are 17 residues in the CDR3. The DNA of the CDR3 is TGTGCCAGCAGCTTAGATCGTGCCAGGGAAGTGTATTCACCCCTCCACTTT. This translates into CASSLDRAREVYSPLHF.

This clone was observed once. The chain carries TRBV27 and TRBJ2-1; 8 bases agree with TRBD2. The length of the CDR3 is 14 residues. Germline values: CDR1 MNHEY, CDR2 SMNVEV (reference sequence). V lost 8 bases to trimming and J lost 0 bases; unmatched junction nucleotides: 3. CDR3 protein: CASSSGSSYNEQFF. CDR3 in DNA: TGTGCCAGCTCGAGCGGGAGCTCCTACAATGAGCAGTTCTTC.

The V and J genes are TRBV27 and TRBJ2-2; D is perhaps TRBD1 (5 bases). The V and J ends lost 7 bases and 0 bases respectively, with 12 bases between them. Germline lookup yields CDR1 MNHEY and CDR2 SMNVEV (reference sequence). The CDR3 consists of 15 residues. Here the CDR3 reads CASTNRSTNTGELFF. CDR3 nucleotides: TGTGCCAGCACCAACAGGAGCACGAACACCGGGGAGCTGTTTTTT.

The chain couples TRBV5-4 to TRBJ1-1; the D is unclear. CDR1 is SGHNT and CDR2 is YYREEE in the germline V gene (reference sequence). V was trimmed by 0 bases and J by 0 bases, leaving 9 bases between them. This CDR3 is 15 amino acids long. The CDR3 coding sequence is TGTGCCAGCAGCTTGGCCGGGGTCATGAACACTGAAGCTTTCTTT. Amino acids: CASSLAGVMNTEAFF.

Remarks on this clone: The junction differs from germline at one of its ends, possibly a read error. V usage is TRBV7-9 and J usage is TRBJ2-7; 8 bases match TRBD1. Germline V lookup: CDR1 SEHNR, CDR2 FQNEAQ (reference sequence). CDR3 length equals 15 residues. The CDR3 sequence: CSSGGWTGSSYEQYF. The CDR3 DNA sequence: TGTTCCAGCGGTGGATGGACAGGGTCGAGCTACGAGCAGTACTTC.

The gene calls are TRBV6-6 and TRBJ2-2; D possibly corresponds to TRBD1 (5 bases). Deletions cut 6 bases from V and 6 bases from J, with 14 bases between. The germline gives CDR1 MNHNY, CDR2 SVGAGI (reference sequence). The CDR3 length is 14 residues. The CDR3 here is CASSRLAGPGELFF. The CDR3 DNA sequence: TGTGCCAGCAGCCGACTTGCAGGGCCCGGGGAGCTGTTTTTT.

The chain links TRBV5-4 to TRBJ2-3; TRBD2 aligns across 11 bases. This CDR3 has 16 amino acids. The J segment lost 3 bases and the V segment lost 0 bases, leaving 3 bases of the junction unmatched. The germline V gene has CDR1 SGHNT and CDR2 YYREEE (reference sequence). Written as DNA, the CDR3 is TGTGCCAGCAGCTTGGTTAGCGGGGGGGCGACAGATACGCAGTATTTT. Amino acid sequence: CASSLVSGGATDTQYF.

CDR3 in amino acids: CASSSGTGYFSTDTQYF. Written as DNA, the CDR3 is TGTGCCAGCAGTTCCGGGACAGGCTACTTTAGCACAGATACGCAGTATTTT. The chain links TRBV28 to TRBJ2-3; 8 bases line up with TRBD1. Germline CDR1 and CDR2: MDHEN and SYDVKM. Germline trimming cut 4 bases from V and 0 bases from J; bases unmatched to any gene: 9. The CDR3 extends over 17 amino acids.

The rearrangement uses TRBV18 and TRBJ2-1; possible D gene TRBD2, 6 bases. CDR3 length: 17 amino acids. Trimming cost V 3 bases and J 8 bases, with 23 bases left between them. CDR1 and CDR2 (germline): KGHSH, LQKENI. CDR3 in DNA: TGTGCCAGCTCACCGCTCCCCGGTGCGGGATCTTTGGATGAGCAGTTCTTC. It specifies CASSPLPGAGSLDEQFF.

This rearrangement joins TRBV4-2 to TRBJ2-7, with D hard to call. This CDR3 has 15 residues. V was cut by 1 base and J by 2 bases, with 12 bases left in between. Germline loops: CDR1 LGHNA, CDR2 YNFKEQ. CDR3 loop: CASSQGAGGPYEQYF. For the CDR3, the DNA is TGTGCCAGCAGCCAAGGAGCTGGCGGCCCCTACGAGCAGTACTTC.

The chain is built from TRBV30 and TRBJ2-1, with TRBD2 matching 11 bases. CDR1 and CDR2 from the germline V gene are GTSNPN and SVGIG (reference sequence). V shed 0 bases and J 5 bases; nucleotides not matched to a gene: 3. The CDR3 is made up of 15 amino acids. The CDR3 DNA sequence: TGTGCCTGGAGTGTAACTAGCGGGAGTCACAATGAGCAGTTCTTC. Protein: CAWSVTSGSHNEQFF.

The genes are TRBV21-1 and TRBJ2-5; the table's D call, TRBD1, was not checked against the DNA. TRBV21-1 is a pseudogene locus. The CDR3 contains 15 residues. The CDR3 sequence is CASSRRDRGSETQYF. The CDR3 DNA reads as TGTGCCAGCAGCCGCCGGGACAGGGGGTCGGAGACCCAGTACTTC.

The CDR3 nucleotides are TGCAGTGCTGGGAGACCGGAAAAACTGTTTTTT. Amino acids: CSAGRPEKLFF. This chain joins TRBV20-1 and TRBJ1-4; no firm D call. V was pared by 5 bases and J by 8 bases, with 9 bases between. This CDR3 has 11 amino acids. The V gene's germline CDR1 is DFQATT and CDR2 SNEGSKA (reference sequence).

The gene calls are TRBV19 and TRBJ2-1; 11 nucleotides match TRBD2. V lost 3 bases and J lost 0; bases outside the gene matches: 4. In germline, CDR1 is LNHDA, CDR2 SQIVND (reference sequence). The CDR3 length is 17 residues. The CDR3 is CASSIFTSGSSYNEQFF. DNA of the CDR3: TGTGCCAGTAGTATTTTTACTAGCGGGAGCTCCTACAATGAGCAGTTCTTC. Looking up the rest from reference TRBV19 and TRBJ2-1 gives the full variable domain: DGGITQSPKYLFRKEGQNVTLSCEQNLNHDAMYWYRQDPGQGLRLIYYSQIVNDFQKGDIAEGYSVSREKKESFPLTVTSAQKNPTAFYLCASSIFTSGSSYNEQFFGPGTRLTVL.